These 17 T cell receptor beta chains originate from one sample sequenced in a study of T-cell memory formation after mild COVID-19. Each CDR3 protein gets one entry after TCRdb re-called the 5' RACE reads with MiXCR. The sample includes 400,000 to 550,000 distinct CDR3 sequences, about 23% of them seen just once. The sample consisted of PBMCs or a T cell subset sorted from them (not recorded which). All receptors derive from an adult woman who had mild COVID-19 (a few samples of this study predate the infection). Cell type and time point are not known.

The count of this clonotype is one. This rearrangement joins TRBV5-1 to TRBJ2-1; the D is unclear. Trimming removed 0 bases at V and 10 bases at J, with 14 bases between. The CDR3 covers 14 residues. Germline values: CDR1 SGHRS, CDR2 YFSETQ. The CDR3 sequence: CASSLVVTPGEQFF. The CDR3 nucleotides are TGCGCCAGCAGCTTGGTCGTAACACCTGGAGAGCAGTTCTTC. The variable domain in full, completed from reference TRBV5-1 and TRBJ2-1, reads KAGVTQTPRYLIKTRGQQVTLSCSPISGHRSVSWYQQTPGQGLQFLFEYFSETQRNKGNFPGRFSGRQFSNSRSEMNVSTLELGDSALYLCASSLVVTPGEQFFGPGTRLTVL.

This clonotype has only a few counts. The V and J genes are TRBV7-9 and TRBJ2-7, with D possibly being TRBD1 or TRBD2 (5 bases each). Trimming took off 5 bases at V and 0 bases at J, with 11 bases between the two ends. Looked up from germline, CDR1 is SEHNR and CDR2 is FQNEAQ (reference sequence). CDR3 length equals 14 residues. The CDR3 loop is CASSRGGASYEQYF. The CDR3 DNA sequence: TGTGCCAGCAGCCGGGGTGGGGCCTCCTACGAGCAGTACTTC.

The genes are TRBV20-1 and TRBJ2-3, with 8 bases that match TRBD2. Trimming at V came to 6 bases and at J to 4 bases, leaving 9 bases not matched to a gene. Germline CDR1 is DFQATT and CDR2 is SNEGSKA (reference sequence). CDR3 length equals 14 residues. This CDR3 reads CSAAGTRVADTQYF. CDR3 sequence (DNA): TGCAGTGCAGCCGGGACTAGGGTGGCAGATACGCAGTATTTT.

J is TRBJ1-2 and V is TRBV7-9; D remains unclear. The CDR3 covers 11 residues. Germline CDR1 and CDR2: SEHNR and FQNEAQ (reference sequence). V shed 6 bases and J shed 4 bases, with 6 bases lying between them. This CDR3 is CASSDTYGYTF. In nucleotides, the CDR3 is TGTGCCAGCAGTGACACCTATGGCTACACCTTC.

This clonotype was counted only a few times. The V and J genes are TRBV20-1 and TRBJ2-7, with 7 bases fitting TRBD2. The CDR3 is made up of 15 amino acids. Germline loops: CDR1 DFQATT, CDR2 SNEGSKA (reference sequence). V lost 0 bases to trimming and J lost 2 bases; unmatched junction nucleotides: 7. CDR3 protein: CSARDQGGGTYEQYF. CDR3 nucleotides: TGCAGTGCTAGAGATCAAGGCGGGGGTACCTACGAGCAGTACTTC.

The J gene is TRBJ2-7, the V gene TRBV20-1; 9 nucleotides line up with TRBD2. J gave up 4 bases and V 0 bases, and 10 bases lay outside the gene matches. Germline loops: CDR1 DFQATT, CDR2 SNEGSKA (reference sequence). The CDR3 consists of 16 residues. CDR3 sequence reads: CSARDVASGAGYEQYF. DNA of the CDR3: TGCAGTGCTAGAGATGTGGCTAGCGGGGCGGGATACGAGCAGTACTTC.

This clonotype showed up just a few times. This CDR3 is CASSESSGTEAFF. CDR3 coding DNA: TGTGCCAGCAGTGAAAGTTCTGGCACTGAAGCTTTCTTT. The chain carries TRBV6-4 and TRBJ1-1; D remains ambiguous. Trimming took 3 bases from V and 4 from J, leaving 9 bases between them. Germline loops: CDR1 MRHNA, CDR2 SNTAGT. CDR3 length: 13 residues.

This sequence joins TRBV12-3 or TRBV12-4 and TRBJ2-1, with D possibly called TRBD1 or TRBD2 (5 bases each). The CDR3 sequence is 13 residues long. The V end was cut by 2 bases, the J end by 4 bases, with 6 bases between. CDR3 nucleotide sequence: TGTGCCAGCAGTTTATGGGGGTACAATGAGCAGTTCTTC. It encodes CASSLWGYNEQFF.

DNA for the CDR3: TGCGCCAGCAGCCCCTCGACAGCGAACACCGGGGAGCTGTTTTTT. It yields the protein CASSPSTANTGELFF. The gene calls are TRBV5-1 and TRBJ2-2, with D possibly matching TRBD1 (5 bases). Germline assignment: CDR1 SGHRS and CDR2 YFSETQ. V was clipped by 4 bases and J by 0 bases, with 10 bases between them. This CDR3 has 15 amino acids.

V usage is TRBV6-5 and J usage is TRBJ1-1, with 7 nucleotides matching TRBD1. The CDR3 sequence is 19 residues long. Trimming at V came to 0 bases and at J to 0 bases, leaving 13 bases not matched to a gene. Germline lookup yields CDR1 MNHEY and CDR2 SVGAGI. In DNA, the CDR3 is TGTGCCAGCAGTTACTCGACTGCAGGGGGATTGGGGATGAACACTGAAGCTTTCTTT. Protein product: CASSYSTAGGLGMNTEAFF.

V and J are TRBV7-8 and TRBJ2-3; 9 nucleotides agree with TRBD2. The CDR3 is 15 amino acids. With V trimmed by 5 bases and J by 6 bases, 9 bases remained unmatched. CDR1 is SGHVS, CDR2 FQNEAQ, per germline. In nucleotides, the CDR3 is TGTGCCAGCAGCCCAGGGACTAGCACGGCGGATACGCAGTATTTT. It translates to CASSPGTSTADTQYF.

This rearrangement joins TRBV5-4 to TRBJ2-6; no firm D call. V was clipped by 5 bases and J by 2 bases, with 8 bases between them. Germline V gene data show CDR1 as SGHNT and CDR2 as YYREEE (reference sequence). This CDR3 comprises 14 residues. The CDR3 region is CASRSAAGANVLTF. The CDR3 DNA follows: TGTGCCAGCAGAAGTGCGGCTGGGGCCAACGTCCTGACTTTC.

This clonotype has a handful of counts. The rearrangement links TRBV9 to TRBJ1-6, with 8 nucleotides matching TRBD1. V lost 0 bases, J lost 7 bases, and 3 bases stayed unmatched. Germline-derived CDR1 and CDR2 are SGDLS and YYNGEE. The CDR3 has 15 amino acids. The CDR3 is CASSVGTGFNSPLHF. In nucleotides, the CDR3 is TGTGCCAGCAGCGTAGGGACAGGGTTCAATTCACCCCTCCACTTT.

The chain employs TRBV27 and TRBJ2-7; possibly TRBD1 or TRBD2 for D (5 bases each). This CDR3 has 15 amino acids. With 5 bases removed from V and 3 bases from J, the gap between germline ends came to 17 bases. Germline CDR1 MNHEY, CDR2 SMNVEV (reference sequence). The CDR3 loop reads CASSPPGASNYEQYF. DNA for the CDR3: TGTGCCAGCAGTCCCCCCGGGGCGTCTAACTACGAGCAGTACTTC.

For this clonotype: Germline is not matched at one junction end, which may reflect a read error. The rearrangement joins TRBV7-3 to TRBJ2-1, with TRBD2 identical over 9 bases. CDR1 and CDR2 (germline): SGHTA, FQGTGA. The length of the CDR3 is 16 residues. CDR3 sequence reads: CTSSPLLQRGDDEQFF. The CDR3 nucleotides are TGTACCAGCAGCCCACTACTCCAGCGGGGGGACGATGAGCAGTTCTTC.

This clonotype has a handful of counts. The chain's CDR3 is CASSIGTATNEKLFF. The CDR3 DNA reads TGTGCCAGCAGCATCGGAACAGCAACTAATGAAAAACTGTTTTTT. This chain joins TRBV7-9 and TRBJ1-4, with D unresolved. The CDR3 consists of 15 residues. From germline, CDR1 is SEHNR and CDR2 FQNEAQ (reference sequence). V was trimmed by 5 bases and J by 0 bases, leaving 10 bases between them. Complete variable domain (other parts from reference TRBV7-9 and TRBJ1-4): DTGVSQNPRHKITKRGQNVTFRCDPISEHNRLYWYRQTLGQGPEFLTYFQNEAQLEKSRLLSDRFSAERPKGSFSTLEIQRTEQGDSAMYLCASSIGTATNEKLFFGSGTQLSVL.

The chain joins TRBV19 to TRBJ1-3; 7 nucleotides align to TRBD1. Germline values: CDR1 LNHDA, CDR2 SQIVND (reference sequence). The CDR3 consists of 15 residues. Trimming cost V 8 bases and J 3 bases; bases outside gene matches: 10. This CDR3 is CASGHGTVYGNTIYF. DNA of the CDR3: TGTGCCAGTGGCCATGGGACAGTCTATGGAAACACCATATATTTT.